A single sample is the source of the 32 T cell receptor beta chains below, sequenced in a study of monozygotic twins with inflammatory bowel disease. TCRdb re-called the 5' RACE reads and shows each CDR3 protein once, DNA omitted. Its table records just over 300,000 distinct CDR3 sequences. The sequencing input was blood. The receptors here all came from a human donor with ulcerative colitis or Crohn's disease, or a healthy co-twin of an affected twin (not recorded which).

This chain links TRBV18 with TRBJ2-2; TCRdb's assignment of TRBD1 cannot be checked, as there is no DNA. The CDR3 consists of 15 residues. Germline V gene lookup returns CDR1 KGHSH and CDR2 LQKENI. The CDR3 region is CASSQAGQNTGELFF. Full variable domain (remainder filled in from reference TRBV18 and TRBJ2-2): NAGVMQNPRHLVRRRGQEARLRCSPMKGHSHVYWYRQLPEEGLKFMVYLQKENIIDESGMPKERFSAEFPKEGPSILRIQQVVRGDSAAYFCASSQAGQNTGELFFGEGSRLTVL.

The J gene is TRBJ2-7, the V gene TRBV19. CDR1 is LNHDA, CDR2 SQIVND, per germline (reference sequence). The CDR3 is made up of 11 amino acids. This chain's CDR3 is CASSIPGEQYF.

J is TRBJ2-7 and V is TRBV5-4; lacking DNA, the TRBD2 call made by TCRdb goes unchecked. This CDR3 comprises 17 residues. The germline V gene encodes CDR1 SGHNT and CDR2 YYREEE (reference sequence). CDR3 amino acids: CASSGTTSGGKNYEQYF.

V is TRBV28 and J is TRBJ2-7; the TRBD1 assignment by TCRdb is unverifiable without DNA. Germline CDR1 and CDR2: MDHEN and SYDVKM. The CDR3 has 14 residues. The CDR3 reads CASSSGDRAYEQYF.

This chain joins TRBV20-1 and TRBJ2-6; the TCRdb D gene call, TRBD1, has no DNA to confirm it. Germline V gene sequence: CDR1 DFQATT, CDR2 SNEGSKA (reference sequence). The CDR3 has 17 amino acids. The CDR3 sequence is CSASPGGLSSGANVLTF.

The CDR3 region is CASSFSLLDTDTQYF. This chain joins TRBV7-2 and TRBJ2-3; with no DNA, the TCRdb D assignment of TRBD2 cannot be verified. The CDR3 covers 15 residues. Germline V gene data show CDR1 as SGHTA and CDR2 as FQGNSA.

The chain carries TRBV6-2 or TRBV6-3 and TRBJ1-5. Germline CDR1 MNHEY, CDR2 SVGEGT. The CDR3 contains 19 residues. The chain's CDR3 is CASTSRRSGGGYSGQPQHF.

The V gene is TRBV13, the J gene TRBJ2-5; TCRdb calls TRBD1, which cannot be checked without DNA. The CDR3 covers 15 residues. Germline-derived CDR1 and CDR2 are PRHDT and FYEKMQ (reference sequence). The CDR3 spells CASSLLQGTQETQYF.

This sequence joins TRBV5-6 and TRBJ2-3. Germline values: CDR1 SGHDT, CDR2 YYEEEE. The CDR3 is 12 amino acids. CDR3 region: CATHRSTDTQYF.

CDR3 protein: CASSTGLAVQETQYF. This chain joins TRBV7-2 and TRBJ2-5; TCRdb reports TRBD2, a call that lacks DNA to check it against. CDR1 is SGHTA, CDR2 FQGNSA, per germline. This CDR3 has 15 residues.

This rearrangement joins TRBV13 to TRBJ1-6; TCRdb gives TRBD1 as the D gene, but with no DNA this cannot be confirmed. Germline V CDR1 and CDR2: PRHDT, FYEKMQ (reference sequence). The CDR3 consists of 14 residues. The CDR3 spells CASSPRQGHSPLHF.

The CDR3 sequence is CASSLETYQETQYF. The genes are TRBV7-9 and TRBJ2-5. Germline CDR1 SEHNR, CDR2 FQNEAQ (reference sequence). This CDR3 comprises 14 residues.

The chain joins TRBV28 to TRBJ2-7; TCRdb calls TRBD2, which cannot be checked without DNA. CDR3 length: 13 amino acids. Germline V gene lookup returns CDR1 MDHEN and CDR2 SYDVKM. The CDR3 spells CASSVWRGSEQYF.

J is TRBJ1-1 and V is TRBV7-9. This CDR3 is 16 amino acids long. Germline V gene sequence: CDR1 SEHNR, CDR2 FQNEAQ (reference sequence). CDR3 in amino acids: CASSLGLSQPNTEAFF.

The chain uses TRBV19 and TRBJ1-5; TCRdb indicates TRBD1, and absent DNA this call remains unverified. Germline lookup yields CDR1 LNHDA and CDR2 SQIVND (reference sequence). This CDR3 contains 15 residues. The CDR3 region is CASRDRVNSNQPQHF. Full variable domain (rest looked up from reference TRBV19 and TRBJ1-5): DGGITQSPKYLFRKEGQNVTLSCEQNLNHDAMYWYRQDPGQGLRLIYYSQIVNDFQKGDIAEGYSVSREKKESFPLTVTSAQKNPTAFYLCASRDRVNSNQPQHFGDGTRLSIL.

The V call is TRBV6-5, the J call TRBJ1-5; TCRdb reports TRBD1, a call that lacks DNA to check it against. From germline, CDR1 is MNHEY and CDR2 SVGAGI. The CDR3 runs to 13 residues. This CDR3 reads CASRGEGNQPQHF.

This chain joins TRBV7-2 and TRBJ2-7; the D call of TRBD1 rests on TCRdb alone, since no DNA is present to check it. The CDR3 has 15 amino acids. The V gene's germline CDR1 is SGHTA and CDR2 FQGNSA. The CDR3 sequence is CASSFGQGTFYEQYF.

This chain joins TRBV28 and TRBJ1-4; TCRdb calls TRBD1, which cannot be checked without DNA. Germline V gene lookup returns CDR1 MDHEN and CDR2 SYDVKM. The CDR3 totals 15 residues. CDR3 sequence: CASSDPGQGSEKLFF.

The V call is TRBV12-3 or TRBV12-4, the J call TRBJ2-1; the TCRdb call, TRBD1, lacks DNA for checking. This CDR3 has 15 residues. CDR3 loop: CASSSGTGRSNEQFF.

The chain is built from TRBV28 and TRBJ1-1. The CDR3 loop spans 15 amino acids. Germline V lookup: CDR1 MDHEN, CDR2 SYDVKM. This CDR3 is CASGTYLVLNTEAFF.

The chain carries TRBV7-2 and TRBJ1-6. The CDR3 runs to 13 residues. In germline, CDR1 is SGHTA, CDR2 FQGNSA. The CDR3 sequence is CASSNNQEKPLHF.

CDR3 sequence: CASGSSDRAAEQYF. This chain joins TRBV18 and TRBJ2-7; checking the TCRdb D call of TRBD1 is not possible without DNA. Per germline, CDR1 KGHSH and CDR2 LQKENI. CDR3 length: 14 residues.

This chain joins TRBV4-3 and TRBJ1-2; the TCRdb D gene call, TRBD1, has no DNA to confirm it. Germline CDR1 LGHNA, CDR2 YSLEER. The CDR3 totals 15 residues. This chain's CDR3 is CASSQGGDRGYGYTF.

The CDR3 sequence: CASSLWQRANTGELFF. The chain carries TRBV11-2 and TRBJ2-2; checking the TCRdb D call of TRBD2 is not possible without DNA. Germline lookup yields CDR1 SGHAT and CDR2 FQNNGV. The CDR3 runs to 16 residues. The entire variable domain, with the rest obtained from reference TRBV11-2 and TRBJ2-2, is as follows: EAGVAQSPRYKIIEKRQSVAFWCNPISGHATLYWYQQILGQGPKLLIQFQNNGVVDDSQLPKDRFSAERLKGVDSTLKIQPAKLEDSAVYLCASSLWQRANTGELFFGEGSRLTVL.

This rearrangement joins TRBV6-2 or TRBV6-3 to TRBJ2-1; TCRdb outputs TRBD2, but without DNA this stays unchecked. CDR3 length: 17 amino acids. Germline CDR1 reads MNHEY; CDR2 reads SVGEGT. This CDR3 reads CASSYAMGLAGVNEQFF.

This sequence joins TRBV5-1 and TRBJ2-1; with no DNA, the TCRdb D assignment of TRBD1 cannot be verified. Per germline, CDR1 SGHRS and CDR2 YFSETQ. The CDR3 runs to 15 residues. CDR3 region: CASSLGQVSYNEQFF.

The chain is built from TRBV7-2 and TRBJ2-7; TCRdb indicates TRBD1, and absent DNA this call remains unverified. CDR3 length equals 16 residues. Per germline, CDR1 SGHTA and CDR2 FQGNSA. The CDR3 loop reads CASSRALAGSSYEQYF.

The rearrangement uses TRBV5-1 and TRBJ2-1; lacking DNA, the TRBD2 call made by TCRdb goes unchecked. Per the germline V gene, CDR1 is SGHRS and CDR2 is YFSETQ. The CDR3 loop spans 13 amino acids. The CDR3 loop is CASSWGARYEQFF.

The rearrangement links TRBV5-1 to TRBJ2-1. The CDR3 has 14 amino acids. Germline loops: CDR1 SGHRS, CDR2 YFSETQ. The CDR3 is CASSIPLLTSEQFF. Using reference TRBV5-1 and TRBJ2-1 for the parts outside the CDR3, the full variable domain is KAGVTQTPRYLIKTRGQQVTLSCSPISGHRSVSWYQQTPGQGLQFLFEYFSETQRNKGNFPGRFSGRQFSNSRSEMNVSTLELGDSALYLCASSIPLLTSEQFFGPGTRLTVL.

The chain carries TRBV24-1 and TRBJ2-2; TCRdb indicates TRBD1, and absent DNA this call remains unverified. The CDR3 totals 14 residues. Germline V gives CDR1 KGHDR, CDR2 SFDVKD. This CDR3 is CATSDPWGAGELFF.

The CDR3 sequence is CASSLYQGAREQYF. This sequence joins TRBV28 and TRBJ2-7; the D gene TCRdb calls, TRBD1, cannot be checked with no DNA. CDR3 length equals 14 residues. Germline V lookup: CDR1 MDHEN, CDR2 SYDVKM.

CDR3 in amino acids: CASSPIAGLSSYEQYF. The chain is built from TRBV12-3 or TRBV12-4 and TRBJ2-7; checking the TCRdb D call of TRBD2 is not possible without DNA. The CDR3 loop spans 16 amino acids.